Shown below are 9 T cell receptor beta chains from a single sample sequenced in a study of CXCR3-negative and CXCR3-positive naive CD8 T cells. TRB cDNA was prepared as libraries by UMI-labeled 5' RACE. One entry per CDR3 protein, without DNA, is what TCRdb gives after re-calling the 5' RACE reads. The ten most abundant clones cover about 0.44% of a sample with over 100,000 distinct CDR3 sequences. The material sequenced was naive CXCR3- CD8+ T cells from blood. As to subset: CD45RO-CCR7+CD27+CD95- naive CD8+ T cells lacking CXCR3 (TNR3-). The receptors come from a human donor in good health. Some clones in this sample may be carry-over from other donors' samples.

The V gene is TRBV6-2 or TRBV6-3, the J gene TRBJ1-5; TCRdb gives TRBD1 as the D gene, but with no DNA this cannot be confirmed. Per the germline V gene, CDR1 is MNHEY and CDR2 is SVGEGT. This CDR3 spans 15 amino acids. CDR3 sequence reads: CASSLLRDTDQPQHF.

The chain joins TRBV29-1 to TRBJ2-5; TCRdb picks TRBD1, but there is no DNA to check that call. CDR1 is SQVTM, CDR2 ANQGSEA, per germline. The CDR3 runs to 13 residues. This chain's CDR3 is CSVDRGPQETQYF.

This chain joins TRBV10-2 and TRBJ2-1; TCRdb returns TRBD1, unconfirmable since there is no DNA. Germline lookup yields CDR1 WSHSY and CDR2 SAAADI. The CDR3 loop spans 16 amino acids. The CDR3 loop reads CASSESGQGSSNEQFF.

The chain has TRBV10-3 and TRBJ1-1; TCRdb's D call of TRBD1 is untestable without DNA. The CDR3 is 17 residues long. Germline assignment: CDR1 ENHRY and CDR2 SYGVKD. CDR3: CAIRDRRTPTENTEAFF.

The V and J genes are TRBV29-1 and TRBJ1-2; TCRdb's D call of TRBD1 is untestable without DNA. CDR1 and CDR2 (germline): SQVTM, ANQGSEA. This CDR3 has 12 amino acids. CDR3 protein: CSVRTGSYGYTF.

The chain links TRBV5-1 to TRBJ1-2; TCRdb returns TRBD1, unconfirmable since there is no DNA. The CDR3 consists of 14 residues. Germline V gene data show CDR1 as SGHRS and CDR2 as YFSETQ. CDR3 region: CASSLAGQSYGYTF.

The rearrangement joins TRBV29-1 to TRBJ2-3; TCRdb reports TRBD1, a call that lacks DNA to check it against. The CDR3 contains 16 residues. Germline loops: CDR1 SQVTM, CDR2 ANQGSEA. The CDR3 loop reads CSVEDHGAVGTDTQYF.

The CDR3 reads CSVGGLTNYGYTF. V and J are TRBV29-1 and TRBJ1-2; absent DNA, TCRdb's TRBD1 call cannot be checked. The CDR3 consists of 13 residues. Looked up from germline, CDR1 is SQVTM and CDR2 is ANQGSEA.

The J gene is TRBJ1-1, the V gene TRBV5-1; TCRdb designates TRBD1, a call that cannot be tested without DNA. Germline CDR1 is SGHRS and CDR2 is YFSETQ. This CDR3 contains 16 residues. The CDR3 reads CASSFKTGDLNTEAFF. The full variable domain, in which reference TRBV5-1 and TRBJ1-1 provide the parts outside the CDR3, is KAGVTQTPRYLIKTRGQQVTLSCSPISGHRSVSWYQQTPGQGLQFLFEYFSETQRNKGNFPGRFSGRQFSNSRSEMNVSTLELGDSALYLCASSFKTGDLNTEAFFGQGTRLTVV.